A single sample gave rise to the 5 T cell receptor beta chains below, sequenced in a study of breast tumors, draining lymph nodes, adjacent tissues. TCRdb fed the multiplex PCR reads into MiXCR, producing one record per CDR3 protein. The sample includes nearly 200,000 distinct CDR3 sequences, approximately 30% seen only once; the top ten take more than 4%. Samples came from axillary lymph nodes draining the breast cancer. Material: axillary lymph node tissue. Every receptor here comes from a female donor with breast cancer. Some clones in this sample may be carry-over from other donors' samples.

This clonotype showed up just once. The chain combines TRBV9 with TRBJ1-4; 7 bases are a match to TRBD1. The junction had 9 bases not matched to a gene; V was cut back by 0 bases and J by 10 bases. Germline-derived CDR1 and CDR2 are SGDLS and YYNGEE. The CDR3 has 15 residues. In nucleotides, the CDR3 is TGTGCCAGCAGCGTAGGAGAGACAGGGATGGGAAAACTGTTTTTT. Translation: CASSVGETGMGKLFF.

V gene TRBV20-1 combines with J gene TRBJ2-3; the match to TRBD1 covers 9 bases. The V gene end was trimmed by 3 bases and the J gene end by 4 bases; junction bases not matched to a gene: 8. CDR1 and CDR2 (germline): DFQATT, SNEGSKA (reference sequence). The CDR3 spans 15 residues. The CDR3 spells CSASVGTGLSDTQYF. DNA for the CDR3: TGCAGTGCTAGCGTAGGGACAGGGCTATCAGATACGCAGTATTTT.

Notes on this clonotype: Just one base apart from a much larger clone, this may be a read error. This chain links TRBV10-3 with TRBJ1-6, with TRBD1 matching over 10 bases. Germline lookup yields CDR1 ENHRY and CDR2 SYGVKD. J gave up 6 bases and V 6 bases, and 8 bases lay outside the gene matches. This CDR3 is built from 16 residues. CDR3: CAIRGGDRGFNSPLHF. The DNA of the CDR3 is TGTGCCATCAGGGGAGGGGACAGGGGATTTAATTCACCCCTCCACTTT.

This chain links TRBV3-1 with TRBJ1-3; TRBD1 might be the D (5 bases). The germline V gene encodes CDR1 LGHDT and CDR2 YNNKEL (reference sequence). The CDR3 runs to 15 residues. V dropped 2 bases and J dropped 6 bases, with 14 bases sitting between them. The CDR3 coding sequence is TGTGCCAGCAGCCAAAACCAGGGTCAAGAAAACACCATATATTTT. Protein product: CASSQNQGQENTIYF.

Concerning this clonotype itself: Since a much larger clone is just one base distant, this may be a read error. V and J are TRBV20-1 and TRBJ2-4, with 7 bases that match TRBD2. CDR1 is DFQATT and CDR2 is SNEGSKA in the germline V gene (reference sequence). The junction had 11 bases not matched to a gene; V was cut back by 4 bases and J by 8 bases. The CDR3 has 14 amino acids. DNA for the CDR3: TGCAGTGCTAAAGTGGCGAGAGGGAGGGACATTCAGTACTTC. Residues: CSAKVARGRDIQYF.